This TCR beta chain stems from a study of CD8+ T cells in alopecia areata. Treatment given: oral pan-JAK inhibitor, 5-10 mg twice daily. Sequencing templates came from extracted RNA that was reverse transcribed into cDNA. Data came from immunoSEQ multiplex PCR; TCRdb stores just in-frame clones and leaves some out. The sample has about 190,000 clones; approximately 57% are singletons. The sample holds a few counts of this clone. Germline values: CDR1 LNHDA, CDR2 SQIVND (reference sequence). This CDR3 comprises 13 residues. Trimming took 6 bases from V and 5 from J; bases not matched to a gene: 3. The sequence was collected from a human donor with alopecia areata. The starting material was CD4+ T cells sorted from blood, obtained at week 24, from a patient treated with tofacitinib. The rearrangement links TRBV19 to TRBJ1-5; TRBD1 matches 8 bases. In DNA form, the CDR3 reads TGTGCCAGTAGCTCGACAGGGGATCAGCCCCAGCATTTT. Protein sequence: CASSSTGDQPQHF.